The sequence of this T cell receptor (beta chain) was determined in a study of early T cells in non-severe SARS-CoV-2 infection. About the research overall: The study sequenced bulk RNA from unsorted whole blood, with chains unpaired.

TCRdb re-analysed the 5' RACE reads in MiXCR, keeping a single row per CDR3 protein. The table shows roughly 50,000 distinct CDR3 sequences, with roughly 7.6% occurring only once. Sequenced material: whole blood, taken at baseline. The sequence was collected from an adult who was a healthcare worker with PCR-confirmed SARS-CoV-2 infection or an uninfected control (not recorded which).

CDR3 nucleotides: TGTGCCAGCAGCTTGGCCGGTCACCCGATGAACACTGAAGCTTTCTTT. This codes for CASSLAGHPMNTEAFF. V usage is TRBV5-6 and J usage is TRBJ1-1; D is undetermined. Trimming removed 0 bases from V and 0 bases from J, with 12 bases in between. The CDR3 covers 16 residues. Germline V lookup: CDR1 SGHDT, CDR2 YYEEEE.